These 19 T cell receptor beta chains share one sample of origin, sequenced in a study of blood T cell repertoires in COVID-19. TCRdb's table, derived via immunoSEQ multiplex PCR, lists solely in-frame clones and lacks some. The table has hundreds of thousands of clones, about 82% seen once; the top ten hold over 2%. Material for sequencing was PBMCs or T cells enriched from blood (not recorded which). The receptors originated from a woman in her forties or fifties who had recovered from COVID-19.

The chain joins TRBV7-2 to TRBJ1-2; 7 bases agree with TRBD1. V lost 5 bases and J lost 8; bases outside the gene matches: 11. Germline CDR1 and CDR2: SGHTA and FQGNSA. The CDR3 consists of 14 residues. The chain's CDR3 is CASSQGQPVGGYTF. The CDR3 region has the DNA TGTGCCAGCAGCCAGGGACAGCCCGTGGGGGGCTACACCTTC.

The CDR3 DNA is TGTGCCAGCAGTTTGGTAAACCTAGCTAACTATGGCTACACCTTC. Protein product: CASSLVNLANYGYTF. This rearrangement joins TRBV28 to TRBJ1-2; D not certain. Between the trimmed V and J ends, which lost 3 bases and 0 bases, there was a span of 11 bases. CDR1 and CDR2 from the germline V gene are MDHEN and SYDVKM. CDR3 length equals 15 residues.

The genes are TRBV7-8 and TRBJ1-2, with no clear D. The V and J ends lost 4 bases and 3 bases respectively, with 12 bases between them. There are 14 residues in the CDR3. Germline values: CDR1 SGHVS, CDR2 FQNEAQ. The DNA for the CDR3 is TGTGCCAGCAGCTCCTCTCTCGCGGACTATGGCTACACCTTC. Amino acids: CASSSSLADYGYTF.

CDR3 sequence (DNA): TGTGCCACCAGCAGAGATCTCCGGCCCCAGCATTTT. Translation: CATSRDLRPQHF. V is TRBV15 and J is TRBJ1-5; the D is unclear. The CDR3 spans 12 residues. V lost 0 bases and J lost 9, with 6 bases in between. The germline V gene has CDR1 LNHNV and CDR2 YYDKDF (reference sequence).

The chain uses TRBV6-2 or TRBV6-3 and TRBJ1-2; 7 positions agree with TRBD1. The J segment lost 4 bases and the V segment lost 0 bases, leaving 5 bases of the junction unmatched. From germline, CDR1 is MNHEY and CDR2 SVGEGT. This CDR3 comprises 15 residues. CDR3: CASSYSYRDSYGYTF. CDR3 sequence (DNA): TGTGCCAGCAGTTACTCGTACCGGGACAGCTATGGCTACACCTTC.

This chain links TRBV27 with TRBJ2-7, with 9 nucleotides matching TRBD2. With V trimmed by 8 bases and J by 4 bases, 9 bases remained unmatched. Germline V CDR1 and CDR2: MNHEY, SMNVEV (reference sequence). The CDR3 runs 14 residues. CDR3 residues: CASRNSGRGYEQYF. DNA for the CDR3: TGTGCCAGCCGTAATAGCGGGAGAGGTTACGAGCAGTACTTC.

The chain carries TRBV5-1 and TRBJ2-7, with D possibly TRBD2 on 5 matching bases. V was pared by 0 bases and J by 3 bases, with 7 bases between. The CDR3 covers 13 residues. Germline loops: CDR1 SGHRS, CDR2 YFSETQ. The CDR3 coding sequence is TGCGCCAGCAGCTTGGCCGGGGTCTACGAGCAGTACTTC. Amino acids: CASSLAGVYEQYF.

The chain uses TRBV7-2 and TRBJ1-1; 7 bases fit TRBD1. The junction had 3 bases not matched to a gene; V was cut back by 0 bases and J by 5 bases. CDR1 SGHTA and CDR2 FQGNSA come from the germline V gene. The CDR3 sequence is 14 residues long. The CDR3 DNA reads as TGTGCCAGCAGCTTAGCGGGGACAGAAACTGAAGCTTTCTTT. Translating gives CASSLAGTETEAFF.

The chain combines TRBV11-2 with TRBJ2-1, with D uncertain. Germline V gene sequence: CDR1 SGHAT, CDR2 FQNNGV. V was clipped by 3 bases and J by 4 bases, with 10 bases between them. This CDR3 spans 14 amino acids. The CDR3 DNA is TGTGCCAGCAGCTTTTGGGCAGGATACAATGAGCAGTTCTTC. Translating gives CASSFWAGYNEQFF. The complete variable domain, with remaining parts taken from reference TRBV11-2 and TRBJ2-1, reads EAGVAQSPRYKIIEKRQSVAFWCNPISGHATLYWYQQILGQGPKLLIQFQNNGVVDDSQLPKDRFSAERLKGVDSTLKIQPAKLEDSAVYLCASSFWAGYNEQFFGPGTRLTVL.

In its sample, this clone was seen a few times. The chain carries TRBV4-1 and TRBJ2-7; possibly TRBD1 for D (5 bases). CDR3 length: 15 amino acids. CDR1 is MGHRA and CDR2 is YSYEKL in the germline V gene. V lost 1 base, J lost 2 bases, and 12 bases lay in between. CDR3 sequence reads: CASSQVLDKAYEQYF. CDR3 bases: TGCGCCAGCAGCCAAGTATTGGACAAAGCCTACGAGCAGTACTTC.

The rearrangement links TRBV6-2 or TRBV6-3 to TRBJ1-1, with 8 positions matching TRBD1. This CDR3 comprises 19 residues. V lost 0 bases to trimming and J lost 6 bases; unmatched junction nucleotides: 18. Germline CDR1 reads MNHEY; CDR2 reads SVGEGT. The CDR3: CASSYSSDRAYLRKPEAFF. The CDR3 DNA sequence: TGTGCCAGCAGTTACTCCTCGGACAGGGCTTATTTACGGAAACCTGAAGCTTTCTTT.

V usage is TRBV18 and J usage is TRBJ2-1; 10 bases fit TRBD2. Germline V lookup: CDR1 KGHSH, CDR2 LQKENI. This CDR3 spans 16 amino acids. Trimming at V came to 3 bases and at J to 10 bases, leaving 12 bases not matched to a gene. The CDR3 DNA reads as TGTGCCAGCTCACCGCCTTCCAGCGGGGGGGCGGGGGAGCAGTTCTTC. Translating it yields CASSPPSSGGAGEQFF.

The chain combines TRBV27 with TRBJ2-3, with 8 bases that match TRBD2. The ends lost 2 bases at V and 5 bases at J; junction bases unmatched: 9. CDR3 length: 16 amino acids. Germline CDR1 and CDR2: MNHEY and SMNVEV (reference sequence). The CDR3, as DNA: TGTGCCAGCAGTTTAGTTCGGGGGGGGCCGGTAGATACGCAGTATTTT. Its protein product is CASSLVRGGPVDTQYF.

The chain carries TRBV7-6 and TRBJ2-3; D might be TRBD2 (6 bases). This CDR3 region has 13 residues. Germline CDR1 reads SGHVS; CDR2 reads FNYEAQ. V was pared by 5 bases and J by 6 bases, with 12 bases between. The CDR3 DNA reads as TGTGCCAGCAGCCCCCGACTAGGGGATACGCAGTATTTT. Translated, it gives CASSPRLGDTQYF. Filled out from reference TRBV7-6 and TRBJ2-3, the complete variable domain reads GAGVSQSPRYKVTKRGQDVALRCDPISGHVSLYWYRQALGQGPEFLTYFNYEAQQDKSGLPNDRFSAERPEGSISTLTIQRTEQRDSAMYRCASSPRLGDTQYFGPGTRLTVL.

The rearrangement joins TRBV21-1 to TRBJ1-2; the table's D call, TRBD1, was not checked against the DNA. TRBV21-1 is classified as a pseudogene. The CDR3 runs to 16 residues. CDR3 region: CASSRVGRRANYGYTF. The CDR3 nucleotides read TGTGCCAGCAGCAGGGTTGGGCGACGAGCTAACTATGGCTACACCTTC.

V gene TRBV18 combines with J gene TRBJ2-7; TRBD1 aligns across 8 bases. V shed 6 bases, J shed 0 bases, and the junction held 7 bases outside the gene matches. Germline assignment: CDR1 KGHSH and CDR2 LQKENI. CDR3 length: 15 residues. This CDR3 is CASSSRTGSSYEQYF. The CDR3 nucleotides are TGTGCCAGCTCGTCCCGGACAGGGAGCTCCTACGAGCAGTACTTC.

This clone was seen once. This sequence joins TRBV5-1 and TRBJ2-7; D is ambiguous. With 3 bases removed from V and 1 base from J, the gap between germline ends came to 5 bases. The CDR3 has 12 residues. Germline CDR1 is SGHRS and CDR2 is YFSETQ. DNA of the CDR3: TGCGCCAGCAGCTCCCAATCCTACGAGCAGTACTTC. It translates to CASSSQSYEQYF.

The rearrangement links TRBV5-1 to TRBJ1-5, with 8 bases identical to TRBD1. Per the germline V gene, CDR1 is SGHRS and CDR2 is YFSETQ. V shed 0 bases and J 3 bases; nucleotides not matched to a gene: 2. The CDR3 is made up of 15 amino acids. This CDR3 reads CASSLGQGINQPQHF. CDR3 in DNA: TGCGCCAGCAGCTTGGGACAGGGGATCAATCAGCCCCAGCATTTT.

This sequence joins TRBV7-9 and TRBJ2-5; 7 bases fit TRBD1. The CDR3 covers 13 residues. CDR1 and CDR2 (germline): SEHNR, FQNEAQ (reference sequence). Trimming cost V 4 bases and J 5 bases; bases outside gene matches: 4. CDR3 in amino acids: CASSSTGVETQYF. The CDR3 DNA follows: TGTGCCAGCAGCTCAACAGGGGTGGAGACCCAGTACTTC.